Listed below are T cell receptor beta chains from one sample, sequenced in a study of blood T cells in healthy people across ages. MiXCR was run by TCRdb on the 5' RACE reads, yielding one entry per CDR3 protein. This sample carries 900,000 to 950,000 distinct CDR3 sequences, almost 30% of them seen once, and the ten largest clones take roughly a tenth. These data were also filed under a second study, of T cells of mothers and their children.

The specimen sequenced was blood. The source of these receptors is a woman in her 40s in good health. Each CDR3 is given with its conserved first and last residue. The D gene is left open where the match is weak. For some rows the clone size is stated as once, few or many, or as a class when expanded; others skip it.

d_gene	abundance	v_gene	j_gene	CDR3aa
.	.	TRBV28	TRBJ2-7	CASSSGTNYEQYF
.	few	TRBV5-1	TRBJ1-4	CASSFRDLNEKLFF
TRBD1	few	TRBV5-1	TRBJ1-1	CASSNRDRATEAFF
.	many	TRBV20-1	TRBJ1-1	CSAREGTEIREAFF
TRBD2	few	TRBV4-1	TRBJ2-3	CASSRSGESDTQYF
.	.	TRBV14	TRBJ1-4	CASSRRRGEKLFF
.	few	TRBV6-5	TRBJ2-3	CASSYSKRSTDTQYF
TRBD2	few	TRBV7-2	TRBJ2-1	CASSPSGGLRNEQFF
TRBD1	.	TRBV7-2	TRBJ1-1	CATNDPRTGGAEAFF
TRBD1	.	TRBV28	TRBJ2-6	CASRTTGGPSGANVLTF
.	.	TRBV5-1	TRBJ2-1	CAGTGGATSSYNEQFF
TRBD1	.	TRBV11-2	TRBJ2-5	CASGVGQGASEQYF
TRBD1	.	TRBV5-6	TRBJ2-5	CASTGQGSQETQYF
TRBD1	many	TRBV20-1	TRBJ2-2	CSARSLGQGGSTGELFF
.	few	TRBV3-1	TRBJ1-4	CASSQGGLQGTELFF
.	few	TRBV6-1	TRBJ1-1	CASSETQGGTEAFF
.	.	TRBV5-6	TRBJ1-1	CASSQLQRLALEAFF
TRBD1	many	TRBV28	TRBJ2-7	CASRDRGSEQYF
.	few	TRBV28	TRBJ2-1	CASIGASSYNEQFF
TRBD1	.	TRBV6-1	TRBJ2-1	CASSIRQGSSNEQFF
TRBD1	few	TRBV4-1	TRBJ1-1	CASSKQQGPLNTEAFF
TRBD1	many	TRBV27	TRBJ2-7	CASRTGTGQGSGEQYF
.	few	TRBV28	TRBJ1-2	CASSPEVREKGYTF
TRBD2	.	TRBV12-3/TRBV12-4	TRBJ2-5	CTSSLAGGRSGEQYF
.	.	TRBV20-1	TRBJ1-6	CSARSAGISPLHF
.	few	TRBV29-1	TRBJ1-2	CSAGEGTNYGYTF
.	.	TRBV11-2	TRBJ2-7	CASSLGFGQRYEQYF
.	.	TRBV28	TRBJ1-5	CASSPRQVPYYRPQHF
.	many	TRBV27	TRBJ2-7	CASSFGAGYEQYF
.	.	TRBV5-5	TRBJ1-1	CASSLYAQDRSTEAFF
.	few	TRBV3-1	TRBJ2-5	CASSQLQETQYF
TRBD2	few	TRBV5-6	TRBJ2-5	CASSPPGLAGGKTQYF
.	.	TRBV20-1	TRBJ2-3	CSASQGRGTDTQYF
.	few	TRBV4-2	TRBJ1-5	CASSQDLGGSNQPQHF
TRBD2	many	TRBV20-1	TRBJ2-3	CSAIRLAGGDGTDTQYF
TRBD1	.	TRBV7-2	TRBJ2-7	CASRKAGTGSYEQYF
TRBD1	.	TRBV6-5	.	CASSYRDRDVCEQYF
.	few	TRBV5-1	TRBJ2-2	CASSLADTGELFF
.	.	TRBV7-3	.	CASSWTKGYEQYF
TRBD1	few	TRBV10-3	TRBJ1-5	CAISEAQGAQPQHF
.	few	TRBV21-1	TRBJ2-4	CASEGGLAKNIQYF
TRBD1	once	TRBV5-1	TRBJ1-5	CASSTGTGGINQPQHF
TRBD2	.	TRBV10-3	.	CAIRTSGPSSYNEQYF
.	few	TRBV11-2	TRBJ1-1	CASSFPDRSLCEAFF
.	once	TRBV20-1	TRBJ1-1	CSALSSGVRGDEAFF
.	.	TRBV14	.	CASSQDRAEQYF
.	.	TRBV27	TRBJ2-7	CACSRSRVPGEQYF
.	many	TRBV7-9	TRBJ1-2	CASSLGQASDGYTF
TRBD2	few	TRBV7-2	TRBJ2-7	CASSLGGGSGGYEQYF
TRBD2	.	TRBV5-1	TRBJ2-6	CASSPSGRSSGANVLTF
TRBD2	.	TRBV18	TRBJ2-2	CASSPRLAGNTGELFF
.	.	TRBV6-6	TRBJ1-2	CASSYDRQPLYGYTF
TRBD1	.	TRBV7-2	TRBJ2-7	CASSFRQGRSSYEQYF
.	.	TRBV7-2	TRBJ2-3	CASSHYLQTTDMQYF
TRBD1	few	TRBV7-9	TRBJ1-5	CASSLVGTGSTGNQPQHF
.	.	TRBV5-1	TRBJ2-7	CASSLGSQVYEQYF
.	.	TRBV18	TRBJ2-1	CASSPSNYEQFF